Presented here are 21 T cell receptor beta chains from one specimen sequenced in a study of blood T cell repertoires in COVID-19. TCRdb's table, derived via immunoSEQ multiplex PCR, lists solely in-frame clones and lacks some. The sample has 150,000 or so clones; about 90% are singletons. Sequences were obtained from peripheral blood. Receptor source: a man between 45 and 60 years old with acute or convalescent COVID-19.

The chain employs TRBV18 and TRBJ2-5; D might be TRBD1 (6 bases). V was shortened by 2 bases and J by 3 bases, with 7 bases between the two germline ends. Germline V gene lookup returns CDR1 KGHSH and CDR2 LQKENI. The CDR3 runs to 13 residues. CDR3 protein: CASSPGTKETQYF. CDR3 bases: TGTGCCAGCTCACCAGGGACAAAAGAGACCCAGTACTTC.

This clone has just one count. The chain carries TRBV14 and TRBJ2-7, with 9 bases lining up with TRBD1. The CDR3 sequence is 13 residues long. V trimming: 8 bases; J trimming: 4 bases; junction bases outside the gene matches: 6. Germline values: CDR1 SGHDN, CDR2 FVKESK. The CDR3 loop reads CASAGDRVYEQYF. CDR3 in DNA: TGTGCCAGCGCCGGGGACAGGGTATACGAGCAGTACTTC.

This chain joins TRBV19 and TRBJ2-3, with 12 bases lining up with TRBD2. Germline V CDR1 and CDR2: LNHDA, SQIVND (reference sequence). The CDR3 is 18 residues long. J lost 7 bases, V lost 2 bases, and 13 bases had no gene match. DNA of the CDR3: TGTGCCAGTAGTATATCCTCCGGGCTAGCGGGGGGGGTGAATACGCAGTATTTT. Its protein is CASSISSGLAGGVNTQYF.

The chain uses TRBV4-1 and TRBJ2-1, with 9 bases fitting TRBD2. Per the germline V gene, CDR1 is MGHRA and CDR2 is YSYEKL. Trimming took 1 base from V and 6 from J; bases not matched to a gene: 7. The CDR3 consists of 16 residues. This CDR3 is CASSQGASGILNEQFF. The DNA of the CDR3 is TGCGCCAGCAGCCAAGGCGCTAGCGGGATTCTCAATGAGCAGTTCTTC.

CDR3: CASSQDANTGELFF. CDR3 sequence (DNA): TGTGCCAGCAGCCAAGACGCGAACACCGGGGAGCTGTTTTTT. This chain joins TRBV3-1 (or the pseudogene TRBV3-2) and TRBJ2-2; D is ambiguous. CDR3 length: 14 residues. The V gene lost 0 bases and the J gene lost 0 bases, with 2 bases spanning the gap. The germline V gene has CDR1 LGHDT and CDR2 YNNKEL (reference sequence).

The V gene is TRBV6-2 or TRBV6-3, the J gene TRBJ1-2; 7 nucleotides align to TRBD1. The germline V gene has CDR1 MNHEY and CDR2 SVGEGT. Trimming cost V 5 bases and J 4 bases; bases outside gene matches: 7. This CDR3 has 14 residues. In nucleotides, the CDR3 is TGTGCCAGCAGTAAACTCGACAGGGTCTATGGCTACACCTTC. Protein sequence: CASSKLDRVYGYTF.

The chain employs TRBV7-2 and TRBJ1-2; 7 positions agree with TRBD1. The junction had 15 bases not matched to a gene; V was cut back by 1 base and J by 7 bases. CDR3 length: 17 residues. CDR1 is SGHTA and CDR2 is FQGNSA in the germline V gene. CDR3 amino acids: CASSLGATGSHSGGYTF. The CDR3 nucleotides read TGTGCCAGCAGCTTAGGGGCGACAGGGTCTCACTCTGGTGGCTACACCTTC.

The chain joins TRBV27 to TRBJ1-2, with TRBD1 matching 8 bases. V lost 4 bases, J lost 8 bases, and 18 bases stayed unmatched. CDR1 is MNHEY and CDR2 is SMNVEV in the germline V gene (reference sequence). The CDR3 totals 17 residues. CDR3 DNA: TGTGCCAGCAGTTCCATACCCTGGACAGGGAAGGATTGGGGCTACACCTTC. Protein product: CASSSIPWTGKDWGYTF.

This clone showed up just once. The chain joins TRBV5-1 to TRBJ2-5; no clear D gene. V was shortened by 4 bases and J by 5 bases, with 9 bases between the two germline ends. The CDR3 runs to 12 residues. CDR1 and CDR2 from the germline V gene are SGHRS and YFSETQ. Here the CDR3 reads CASSQTRETQYF. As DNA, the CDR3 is TGCGCCAGCAGCCAGACCAGGGAGACCCAGTACTTC.

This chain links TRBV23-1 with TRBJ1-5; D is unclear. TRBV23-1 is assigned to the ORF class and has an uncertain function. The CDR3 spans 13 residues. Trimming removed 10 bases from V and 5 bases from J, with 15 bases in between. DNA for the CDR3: TGCGCCACCCATATCCCGTGGCATCAGCCCCAGCATTTT. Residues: CATHIPWHQPQHF.

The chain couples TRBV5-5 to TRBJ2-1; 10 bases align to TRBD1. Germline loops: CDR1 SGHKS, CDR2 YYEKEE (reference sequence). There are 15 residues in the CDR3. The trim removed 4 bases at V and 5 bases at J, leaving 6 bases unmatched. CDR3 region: CASSRGQGVDNEQFF. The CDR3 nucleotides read TGTGCCAGCAGCCGAGGACAGGGGGTTGACAATGAGCAGTTCTTC.

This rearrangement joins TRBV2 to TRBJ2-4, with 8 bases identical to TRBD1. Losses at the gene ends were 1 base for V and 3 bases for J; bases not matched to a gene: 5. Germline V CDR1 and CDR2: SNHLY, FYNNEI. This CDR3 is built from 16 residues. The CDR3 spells CASSEGTGYDKNIQYF. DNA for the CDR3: TGTGCCAGCAGTGAAGGGACAGGGTATGACAAAAACATTCAGTACTTC.

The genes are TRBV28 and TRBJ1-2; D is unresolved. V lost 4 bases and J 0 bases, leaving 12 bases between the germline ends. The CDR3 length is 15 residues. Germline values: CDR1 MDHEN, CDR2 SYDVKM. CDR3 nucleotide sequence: TGTGCCAGCAGTTCCTTAGGACTCTCTAACTATGGCTACACCTTC. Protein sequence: CASSSLGLSNYGYTF.

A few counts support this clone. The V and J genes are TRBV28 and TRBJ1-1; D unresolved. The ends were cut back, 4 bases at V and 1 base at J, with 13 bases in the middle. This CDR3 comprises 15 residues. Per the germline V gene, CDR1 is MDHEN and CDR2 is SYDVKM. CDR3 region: CASSSGAGRNTEAFF. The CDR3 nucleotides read TGTGCCAGCAGTTCCGGCGCAGGAAGGAACACTGAAGCTTTCTTT.

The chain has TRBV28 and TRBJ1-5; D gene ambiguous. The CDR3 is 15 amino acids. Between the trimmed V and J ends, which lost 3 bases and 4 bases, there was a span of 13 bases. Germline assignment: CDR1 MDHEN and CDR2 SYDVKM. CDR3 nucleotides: TGTGCCAGCAGTTTTAACGCCGGAGCAAATCAGCCCCAGCATTTT. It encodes CASSFNAGANQPQHF.

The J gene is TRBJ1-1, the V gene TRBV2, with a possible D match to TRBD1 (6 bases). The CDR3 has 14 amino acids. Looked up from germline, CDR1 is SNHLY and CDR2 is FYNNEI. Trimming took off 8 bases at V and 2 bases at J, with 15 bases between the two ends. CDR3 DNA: TGTGCCAGCGCCCCCCGGGGGGCAAACACTGAAGCTTTCTTT. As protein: CASAPRGANTEAFF. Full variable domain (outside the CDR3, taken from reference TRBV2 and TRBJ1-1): EPEVTQTPSHQVTQMGQEVILRCVPISNHLYFYWYRQILGQKVEFLVSFYNNEISEKSEIFDDQFSVERPDGSNFTLKIRSTKLEDSAMYFCASAPRGANTEAFFGQGTRLTVV.

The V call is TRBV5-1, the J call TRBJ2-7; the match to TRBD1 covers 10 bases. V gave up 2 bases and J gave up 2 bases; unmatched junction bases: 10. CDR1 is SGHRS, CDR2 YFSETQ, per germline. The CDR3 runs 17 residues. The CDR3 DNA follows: TGCGCCAGCAGCTTATCAGCCGGGACAGGGGAGACCTACGAGCAGTACTTC. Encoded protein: CASSLSAGTGETYEQYF.

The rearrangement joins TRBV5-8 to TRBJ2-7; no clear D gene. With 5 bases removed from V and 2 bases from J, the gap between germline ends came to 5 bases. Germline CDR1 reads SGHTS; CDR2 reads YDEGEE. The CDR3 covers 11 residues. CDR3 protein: CASSRTYEQYV. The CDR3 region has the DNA TGTGCCAGCAGTCGTACCTACGAGCAGTACGTC.

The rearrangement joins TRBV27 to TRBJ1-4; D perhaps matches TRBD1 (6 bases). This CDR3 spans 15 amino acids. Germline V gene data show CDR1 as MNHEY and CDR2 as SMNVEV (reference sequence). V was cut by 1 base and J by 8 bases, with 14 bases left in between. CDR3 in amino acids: CASSLLTGGEEKLFF. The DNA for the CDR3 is TGTGCCAGCAGTTTATTGACGGGGGGCGAAGAAAAACTGTTTTTT.

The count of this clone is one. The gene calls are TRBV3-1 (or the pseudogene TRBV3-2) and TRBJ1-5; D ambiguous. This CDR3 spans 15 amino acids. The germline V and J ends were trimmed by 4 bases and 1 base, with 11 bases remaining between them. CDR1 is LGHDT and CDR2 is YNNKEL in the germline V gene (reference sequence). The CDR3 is CASSRAGGSNQPQHF. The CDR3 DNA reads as TGTGCCAGCAGCCGGGCGGGAGGGAGCAATCAGCCCCAGCATTTT.

The CDR3 DNA reads as TGTGCCAGCACCCTAAGCGGGAGGGTCGCCTACAATGAGCAGTTCTTC. Its protein product is CASTLSGRVAYNEQFF. V usage is TRBV11-2 and J usage is TRBJ2-1; TRBD2 matches 10 bases. Per the germline V gene, CDR1 is SGHAT and CDR2 is FQNNGV. V shed 7 bases and J 2 bases; nucleotides not matched to a gene: 8. The CDR3 length is 16 residues.